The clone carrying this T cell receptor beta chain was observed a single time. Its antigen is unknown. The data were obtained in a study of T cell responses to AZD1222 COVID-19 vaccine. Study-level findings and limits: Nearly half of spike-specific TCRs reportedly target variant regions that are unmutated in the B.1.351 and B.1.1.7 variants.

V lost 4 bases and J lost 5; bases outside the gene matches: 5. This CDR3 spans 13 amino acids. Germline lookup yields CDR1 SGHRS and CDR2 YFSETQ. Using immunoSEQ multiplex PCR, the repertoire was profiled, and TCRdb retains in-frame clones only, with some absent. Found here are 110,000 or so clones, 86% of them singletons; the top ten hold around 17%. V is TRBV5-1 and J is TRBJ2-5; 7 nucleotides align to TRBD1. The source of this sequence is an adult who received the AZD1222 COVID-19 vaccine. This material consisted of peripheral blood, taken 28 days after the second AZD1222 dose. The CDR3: CASSDRVHETQYF. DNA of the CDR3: TGCGCCAGCAGCGACAGGGTTCACGAGACCCAGTACTTC. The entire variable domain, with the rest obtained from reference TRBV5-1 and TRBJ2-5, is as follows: KAGVTQTPRYLIKTRGQQVTLSCSPISGHRSVSWYQQTPGQGLQFLFEYFSETQRNKGNFPGRFSGRQFSNSRSEMNVSTLELGDSALYLCASSDRVHETQYFGPGTRLLVL.